This record covers a single T cell receptor beta chain. What it binds is not known. These data originate in a study of cytomegalovirus exposure and HLA in healthy donors. Study-wide results and caveats: Among TCR sequences, most were rare, though some public TCRs appeared in many donors. TCR beta chains numbering 164 were designated cytomegalovirus-associated. Diagnosis of cytomegalovirus status made by the classifier reportedly showed high specificity and sensitivity.

Measured with immunoSEQ multiplex PCR; TCRdb has only the in-frame clones, and not every one. Among 250,000 to 400,000 clones listed, approximately 90% were seen once. Germline V gene sequence: CDR1 SGHDT, CDR2 YYEEEE. The CDR3 runs to 14 residues. The V and J ends lost 4 bases and 2 bases respectively, with 12 bases between them. The specimen sequenced was PBMCs. The clonotype originates from a woman in her 30s in good health and CMV-seropositive. This chain links TRBV5-6 with TRBJ2-5; D possibly corresponds to TRBD2 (6 bases). The CDR3 DNA follows: TGTGCCAGCAGCGGGAGGACGGTACAAGAGACCCAGTACTTC. Residues: CASSGRTVQETQYF.